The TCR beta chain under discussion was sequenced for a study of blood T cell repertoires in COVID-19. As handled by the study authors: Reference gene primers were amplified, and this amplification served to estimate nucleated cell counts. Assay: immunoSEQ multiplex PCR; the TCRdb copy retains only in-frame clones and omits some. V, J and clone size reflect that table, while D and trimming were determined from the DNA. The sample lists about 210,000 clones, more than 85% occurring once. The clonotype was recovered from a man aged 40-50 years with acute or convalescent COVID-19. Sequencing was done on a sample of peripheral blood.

For the CDR3, the DNA is TGTGCCAGCAGTTACGGCGGTCCGGGAGACTACGAGCAGTACTTC. Protein sequence: CASSYGGPGDYEQYF. J is TRBJ2-7 and V is TRBV6-5, with a tentative D call TRBD2 (6 bases). The CDR3 totals 15 residues. Germline-derived CDR1 and CDR2 are MNHEY and SVGAGI. The V end lost 2 bases, the J end lost 3 bases, and 14 bases lay between the germline ends.